A selection of T cell receptor beta chains follows, all from one sample in a study of breast tumors, draining lymph nodes, adjacent tissues. Each CDR3 protein gets one entry after TCRdb re-called the multiplex PCR reads with MiXCR. The table lists fewer than 85,000 distinct CDR3 sequences, roughly a fifth of them singletons, with about 2.4% in the top ten. The source material was axillary lymph node tissue. The receptors were sampled from a female donor with breast cancer. Some clones in this sample may be carry-over from other donors' samples. Both conserved end residues are part of each CDR3. Each record gives: V gene, CDR3 length, CDR3 protein.

>TRBV27|14
CASSMWGMNTEAFF
>TRBV28|12
CASRAVNSPLHF
>TRBV10-3|15
CAIRPSGTGSYEQYF
>TRBV27|14
CASTPLTGANVLTF
>TRBV6-1|12
CASSESRNEQFF
>TRBV6-5|17
CASSYSSGALAKNIQYF
>TRBV6-6|13
CASSNRAGGALHF
>TRBV5-8|14
CASSGGGQGYEQYF
>TRBV27|13
CASSLSSRYEQYF
>TRBV14|16
CASSHEGARFGETRYF
>TRBV13|16
CASSFSGATGNQPQHF
>TRBV19|15
CASSIPGQGNQPQHF
>TRBV3-1|13
CASSPTGDYGYTF
>TRBV6-5|17
CASSYGRTSRGPYEQYF
>TRBV20-1|15
CSPAGFSGRDYEQYF
>TRBV7-2|15
CASGLSGRASNEQFF
>TRBV25-1|13
CASSGQLNEKLVF
>TRBV19|14
CASRKAGVYNEQFF
>TRBV4-1|14
CASSQDSVGGEQYF
>TRBV28|13
CASSSTGGYGYTF
>TRBV20-1|15
CSARDQTPPYNEQFF
>TRBV28|13
CASSLQQIYEQYF
>TRBV27|13
CASSAATNEKLFF
>TRBV7-2|13
CASSRQVPNEQFF
>TRBV7-2|15
CASSLEGLAKNIQYF
>TRBV9|14
CASSVGFVSETQYF
>TRBV2|13
CATAAVQEGEQYF
>TRBV5-1|16
CASSFGLASNTGELFF
>TRBV24-1|13
CATSDPKSYEQYF
>TRBV6-2/TRBV6-3|13
CASSYVGTNIQYF